This T cell receptor beta chain originates from a study of blood T cell repertoires in COVID-19. Only in-frame clones appear in the TCRdb table, and some are missing; sequencing was by immunoSEQ multiplex PCR. The sample carries over 140,000 clones, about 80% recorded once. Recruits, aged about 18 to 95 years, lived in about two dozen US areas. Cohort allocation depended upon clinical history that participants reported. CDR1 and CDR2 (germline): SGDLS, YYNGEE. The V gene lost 3 bases and the J gene lost 6 bases, with 7 bases spanning the gap. The CDR3 extends over 13 amino acids. Material for sequencing was PBMCs or T cells enriched from blood (not recorded which). The V and J genes are TRBV9 and TRBJ1-6; no definite D call. The TCR originated in a woman in her 50s who had recovered from COVID-19. CDR3 DNA: TGTGCCAGCAGCGCCCTCGGTAATTCACCCCTCCACTTT. Its translation is CASSALGNSPLHF.